Listed here are 7 T cell receptor beta chains from one sample, sequenced in a study of cytomegalovirus exposure and HLA in healthy donors. The PCR contained 60 Vbeta and 13 Jbeta primers. The repertoire was sequenced with immunoSEQ multiplex PCR; TCRdb's copy has only in-frame clones and lacks some. The sample includes around 200,000 clones, 75% to 90% of them seen just once. The sample comprised PBMCs. These receptors were taken from a woman aged 18-35 years in good health and CMV-seronegative.

This sequence joins TRBV5-4 and TRBJ2-6; 8 nucleotides agree with TRBD2. J gave up 0 bases and V 2 bases, and 7 bases lay outside the gene matches. From germline, CDR1 is SGHNT and CDR2 YYREEE (reference sequence). The CDR3 spans 18 residues. The CDR3 protein is CASSLAGVLSSGANVLTF. For the CDR3, the DNA is TGTGCCAGCAGCTTAGCGGGAGTCCTTAGCTCTGGGGCCAACGTCCTGACTTTC. The complete variable domain, with remaining parts taken from reference TRBV5-4 and TRBJ2-6, reads ETGVTQSPTHLIKTRGQQVTLRCSSQSGHNTVSWYQQALGQGPQFIFQYYREEENGRGNFPPRFSGLQFPNYSSELNVNALELDDSALYLCASSLAGVLSSGANVLTFGAGSRLTVL.

J is TRBJ2-2 and V is TRBV19, with 14 nucleotides matching TRBD2. J lost 4 bases, V lost 5 bases, and 6 bases had no gene match. Germline V CDR1 and CDR2: LNHDA, SQIVND (reference sequence). This CDR3 is built from 17 residues. The CDR3 DNA sequence: TGTGCCAGTAGTCCAGGACTAGCGGGGGGAGTCACCGGGGAGCTGTTTTTT. Residues: CASSPGLAGGVTGELFF.

V usage is TRBV5-1 and J usage is TRBJ2-5, with a tentative D call TRBD1 (5 bases). With 3 bases removed from V and 2 bases from J, the gap between germline ends came to 8 bases. CDR1 and CDR2 (germline): SGHRS, YFSETQ. The CDR3 contains 13 residues. The DNA for the CDR3 is TGCGCCAGCAGCTGGGGCGGACAAGAGACCCAGTACTTC. It specifies CASSWGGQETQYF. Together with reference TRBV5-1 and TRBJ2-5, the CDR3 gives the full variable domain: KAGVTQTPRYLIKTRGQQVTLSCSPISGHRSVSWYQQTPGQGLQFLFEYFSETQRNKGNFPGRFSGRQFSNSRSEMNVSTLELGDSALYLCASSWGGQETQYFGPGTRLLVL.

Points on this clone: Other nucleotide sequences from this sample produce the same CDR3. V usage is TRBV7-9 and J usage is TRBJ2-7; no reliable D call. The germline CDR1 and CDR2 sequences are SEHNR and FQNEAQ (reference sequence). The CDR3 extends over 12 amino acids. Trimming took off 6 bases at V and 3 bases at J, with 9 bases between the two ends. The CDR3 nucleotides read TGTGCCAGCAGTTCGACTGGCTACGAGCAGTACTTC. Protein: CASSSTGYEQYF.

This clone was observed a single time. The chain carries TRBV25-1 and TRBJ2-1, with 8 bases identical to TRBD1. This CDR3 spans 13 amino acids. V lost 5 bases and J lost 7; bases outside the gene matches: 4. Germline assignment: CDR1 MGHDK and CDR2 SYGVNS. CDR3 nucleotide sequence: TGTGCCAGCAGTCCGGACAGGGAAAATGAGCAGTTCTTC. It is translated as CASSPDRENEQFF.

This chain links TRBV11-2 with TRBJ1-6; D is unclear. CDR1 is SGHAT and CDR2 is FQNNGV in the germline V gene. The CDR3 is 15 amino acids. V dropped 2 bases and J dropped 8 bases, with 13 bases sitting between them. DNA of the CDR3: TGTGCCAGCAGCTTACGGCCCGCCCGGGATTCACCCCTCCACTTT. The encoded protein is CASSLRPARDSPLHF. Full variable domain (remainder filled in from reference TRBV11-2 and TRBJ1-6): EAGVAQSPRYKIIEKRQSVAFWCNPISGHATLYWYQQILGQGPKLLIQFQNNGVVDDSQLPKDRFSAERLKGVDSTLKIQPAKLEDSAVYLCASSLRPARDSPLHFGNGTRLTVT.

The chain combines TRBV27 with TRBJ1-6, with a weak D call TRBD1 (6 bases). Germline V lookup: CDR1 MNHEY, CDR2 SMNVEV (reference sequence). The V end was cut by 1 base, the J end by 8 bases, with 15 bases between. CDR3 size: 16 residues. CDR3 amino acids: CASSLFPTGGHSPLHF. CDR3 coding DNA: TGTGCCAGCAGTTTATTCCCGACAGGAGGACATTCACCCCTCCACTTT.